Ten or more counts support the clone carrying this T cell receptor beta chain. The antigen is undetermined. The entire patient cohort was treatment-naive prior to thyroid surgery. MiXCR was used by TCRdb to re-call the PCR reads. The sample lists under 35,000 clones; roughly 25% were seen once. Germline CDR1 LGHDT, CDR2 YNNKEL (reference sequence). The CDR3 sequence is 15 residues long. V was shortened by 0 bases and J by 2 bases, with 9 bases between the two germline ends. This specimen comes from a study of metastatic and nonmetastatic thyroid tumors. Study-wide context: It was across blood and tumor or nodule tissue from malignant and benign thyroid patients that repertoires were compared.

Whole-study results and caveats: Within blood and tumor, benign nodules reportedly had significantly lower TCR beta diversity than malignant thyroid tumors did.

This receptor was obtained from a female donor with papillary thyroid cancer or a benign thyroid nodule (not recorded which). Some clones in this sample may be carry-over from other donors' samples. The gene calls are TRBV3-1 and TRBJ2-3; D ambiguous. The source material was blood. The CDR3 sequence is CASSQERWPTDTQYF. CDR3 sequence (DNA): TGTGCCAGCAGCCAAGAACGTTGGCCCACAGATACGCAGTATTTT.